These 12 T cell receptor beta chains came from one sample sequenced in a study of blood T cells in healthy people across ages. For the second PCR, which ran for 7 to 11 cycles, a sample-barcoded 5' primer and a J-beta primer mix were used. MiXCR was run by TCRdb on the 5' RACE reads, yielding one entry per CDR3 protein. Of more than 800,000 distinct CDR3 sequences listed, 40% to 45% are singletons. The specimen was blood. The source of these receptors is a woman in her fifties or sixties in good health.

The chain combines TRBV11-2 with TRBJ2-3; D could derive from TRBD1 or TRBD2 (6 bases each). Germline V gene data show CDR1 as SGHAT and CDR2 as FQNNGV. Trimming took 1 base from V and 2 from J, leaving 25 bases between them. This CDR3 is built from 20 residues. In DNA form, the CDR3 reads TGTGCCAGCAGCTTAGTCCTAGCTGGGGGCGGGACGGGAAACACAGATACGCAGTATTTT. This encodes CASSLVLAGGGTGNTDTQYF.

This clonotype has just a few counts. The V call is TRBV7-8, the J call TRBJ2-1; 8 nucleotides line up with TRBD1. V shed 4 bases, J shed 6 bases, and the junction held 8 bases outside the gene matches. Looked up from germline, CDR1 is SGHVS and CDR2 is FQNEAQ. The CDR3 covers 15 residues. CDR3 amino acids: CASSSRGQAPNEQFF. The CDR3 DNA reads as TGTGCCAGCAGCTCCCGGGGACAGGCTCCCAATGAGCAGTTCTTC. Based on the CDR3 plus reference TRBV7-8 and TRBJ2-1, the full variable domain is GAGVSQSPRYKVAKRGQDVALRCDPISGHVSLFWYQQALGQGPEFLTYFQNEAQLDKSGLPSDRFFAERPEGSVSTLKIQRTQQEDSAVYLCASSSRGQAPNEQFFGPGTRLTVL.

This clonotype was detected once. This sequence joins TRBV6-2 or TRBV6-3 and TRBJ2-5; TRBD2 matches 10 bases. V shed 7 bases and J 11 bases; nucleotides not matched to a gene: 10. The germline V gene has CDR1 MNHEY and CDR2 SVGEGT. This CDR3 spans 13 amino acids. This CDR3 reads CASTPSGSGRQYF. CDR3 in DNA: TGTGCCAGCACTCCTAGCGGGAGTGGGCGGCAGTACTTC.

This clonotype was detected only a few times. V is TRBV4-2 and J is TRBJ2-3; TRBD2 matches at 9 bases. This CDR3 comprises 18 residues. Losses at the gene ends were 1 base for V and 2 bases for J; bases not matched to a gene: 10. CDR1 and CDR2 from the germline V gene are LGHNA and YNFKEQ. DNA for the CDR3: TGTGCCAGCAGCCAAGGCCCACTAGCGGGCAGAACCACAGATACGCAGTATTTT. Amino acid sequence: CASSQGPLAGRTTDTQYF.

The chain's CDR3 is CASSLKQGNSPLHF. Written as DNA, the CDR3 is TGTGCCAGCAGCTTAAAACAGGGGAATTCACCCCTCCACTTT. The V and J genes are TRBV7-9 and TRBJ1-6; TRBD1 aligns across 7 bases. This CDR3 comprises 14 residues. With V trimmed by 2 bases and J by 7 bases, 2 bases remained unmatched. CDR1 and CDR2 (germline): SEHNR, FQNEAQ (reference sequence).

This sequence joins TRBV5-1 and TRBJ2-7, with 8 bases that match TRBD2. The CDR3 is 14 amino acids. The V gene end was trimmed by 1 base and the J gene end by 3 bases; junction bases not matched to a gene: 3. CDR1 and CDR2 from the germline V gene are SGHRS and YFSETQ. This chain's CDR3 is CASSLWSGSYEQYF. Here the CDR3 DNA reads TGCGCCAGCAGCTTGTGGAGCGGGAGCTACGAGCAGTACTTC.

The gene calls are TRBV7-9 and TRBJ1-2; a possible D gene is TRBD1 (5 bases). The CDR3 sequence is 13 residues long. V lost 1 base and J lost 8, with 11 bases in between. The germline V gene encodes CDR1 SEHNR and CDR2 FQNEAQ (reference sequence). The CDR3 here is CASSLEIWGGYTF. CDR3 in DNA: TGTGCCAGCAGCTTAGAGATCTGGGGCGGCTACACCTTC. Using reference TRBV7-9 and TRBJ1-2 for the parts outside the CDR3, the full variable domain is DTGVSQNPRHKITKRGQNVTFRCDPISEHNRLYWYRQTLGQGPEFLTYFQNEAQLEKSRLLSDRFSAERPKGSFSTLEIQRTEQGDSAMYLCASSLEIWGGYTFGSGTRLTVV.

This clonotype came up once. The rearrangement joins TRBV5-5 to TRBJ2-7; 13 nucleotides agree with TRBD2. V lost 2 bases and J lost 2; bases outside the gene matches: 4. Germline values: CDR1 SGHKS, CDR2 YYEKEE (reference sequence). The CDR3 covers 16 residues. CDR3 amino acids: CASSLPGLAGTYEQYF. The CDR3 nucleotides read TGTGCCAGCAGCTTACCGGGACTAGCGGGAACCTACGAGCAGTACTTC.

This clonotype appeared a few times. CDR3 region: CASKGPGTYEQYF. The CDR3 DNA reads as TGTGCCAGCAAAGGTCCAGGAACCTACGAGCAGTACTTC. This chain joins TRBV2 and TRBJ2-7; D is undetermined. V dropped 7 bases and J dropped 2 bases, with 12 bases sitting between them. Germline loops: CDR1 SNHLY, CDR2 FYNNEI. This CDR3 is 13 amino acids long.

This sequence joins TRBV19 and TRBJ2-2, with D uncertain. This CDR3 has 12 amino acids. Trimming stripped 3 bases from V and 4 bases from J, with 3 bases between. Per the germline V gene, CDR1 is LNHDA and CDR2 is SQIVND (reference sequence). CDR3 in DNA: TGTGCCAGTAGTATCGGCACCGGGGAGCTGTTTTTT. As protein: CASSIGTGELFF.

This chain's CDR3 is CALEGTTEEQYF. In nucleotides, the CDR3 is TGTGCCCTGGAAGGGACTACTGAAGAGCAGTACTTC. The chain uses TRBV30 and TRBJ2-5, with 7 bases identical to TRBD2. After removal of 8 bases from V and 11 bases from J, the junction contained 14 bases not matched to a gene. The CDR3 length is 12 residues. CDR1 and CDR2 (germline): GTSNPN, SVGIG (reference sequence). The complete variable domain, with remaining parts taken from reference TRBV30 and TRBJ2-5, reads SQTIHQWPATLVQPVGSPLSLECTVEGTSNPNLYWYRQAAGRGLQLLFYSVGIGQISSEVPQNLSASRPQDRQFILSSKKLLLSDSGFYLCALEGTTEEQYFGPGTRLLVL.

This rearrangement joins TRBV4-1 to TRBJ2-1, with D perhaps given as TRBD1 or TRBD2 (5 bases each). The V end was cut by 1 base, the J end by 10 bases, with 20 bases between. CDR3 size: 16 residues. Germline V gene sequence: CDR1 MGHRA, CDR2 YSYEKL. CDR3 loop: CASSQGDRGPSYEQFF. CDR3 nucleotides: TGCGCCAGCAGCCAAGGGGATAGGGGACCCTCCTACGAGCAGTTCTTC.